What follows are 19 T cell receptor beta chains derived from one specimen sequenced in a study of blood T cell repertoires in COVID-19. Assay used: immunoSEQ multiplex PCR; TCRdb lists only in-frame clones, some missing. This sample has about 98,000 clones, with approximately 84% found just once. The sample comprised peripheral blood. These receptors came from a woman of 80 years or more with acute or convalescent COVID-19.

The rearrangement joins TRBV5-1 to TRBJ2-5; 9 bases match TRBD2. J was trimmed by 5 bases and V by 0 bases; bases with no gene match: 5. This CDR3 spans 15 amino acids. Germline values: CDR1 SGHRS, CDR2 YFSETQ. The CDR3 reads CASSLGRGGVETQYF. The CDR3 bases are TGCGCCAGCAGCTTGGGGCGCGGGGGGGTGGAGACCCAGTACTTC.

This chain uses TRBV7-6 with TRBJ2-7, with TRBD2 identical over 7 bases. Germline values: CDR1 SGHVS, CDR2 FNYEAQ. The CDR3 consists of 13 residues. V shed 5 bases and J 6 bases; nucleotides not matched to a gene: 7. The DNA for the CDR3 is TGTGCCAGCAGCCTTACGACTAGCAGCGAGCAGTACTTC. This encodes CASSLTTSSEQYF.

This chain's CDR3 is CASGGATNTDTQYF. CDR3 nucleotides: TGTGCCTCCGGGGGGGCTACCAACACAGATACGCAGTATTTT. The V and J genes are TRBV19 and TRBJ2-3, with 8 bases matching TRBD2. The CDR3 runs 14 residues. The junction had 9 bases not matched to a gene; V was cut back by 11 bases and J by 2 bases. From germline, CDR1 is LNHDA and CDR2 SQIVND (reference sequence).

The rearrangement uses TRBV20-1 and TRBJ2-1; D is perhaps TRBD1 (5 bases). Trimming pared 3 bases from V and 5 bases from J, leaving 17 bases between. The CDR3 has 15 amino acids. The V gene's germline CDR1 is DFQATT and CDR2 SNEGSKA (reference sequence). The CDR3 loop is CSASLGPGKNNEQFF. The CDR3 region has the DNA TGCAGTGCTAGTCTTGGGCCAGGGAAAAACAATGAGCAGTTCTTC.

The chain combines TRBV5-1 with TRBJ2-3; 7 nucleotides match TRBD1. The V gene end was trimmed by 4 bases and the J gene end by 4 bases; junction bases not matched to a gene: 12. This CDR3 is 16 amino acids long. Germline V lookup: CDR1 SGHRS, CDR2 YFSETQ. Here the CDR3 DNA reads TGCGCCAGCAGCCGACAGGGCGGGTTTGAATCAGATACGCAGTATTTT. The encoded protein is CASSRQGGFESDTQYF.

The rearrangement uses TRBV5-1 and TRBJ2-1, with D maybe TRBD2 (5 bases). There are 17 residues in the CDR3. Trimming stripped 0 bases from V and 0 bases from J, with 13 bases between. The V gene's germline CDR1 is SGHRS and CDR2 YFSETQ. In nucleotides, the CDR3 is TGCGCCAGCAGCTTGGCCCCCCCGGGGAGCTCCTACAATGAGCAGTTCTTC. As protein: CASSLAPPGSSYNEQFF.

The rearrangement uses TRBV19 and TRBJ1-1, with unresolved D. This CDR3 contains 14 residues. In germline, CDR1 is LNHDA, CDR2 SQIVND (reference sequence). Trimming stripped 4 bases from V and 6 bases from J, with 15 bases between. The CDR3 here is CASSRASPGSEAFF. DNA of the CDR3: TGTGCCAGTAGTAGGGCGTCCCCCGGCTCTGAAGCTTTCTTT.

The rearrangement joins TRBV30 to TRBJ2-5, with D unclear. The CDR3 is made up of 13 amino acids. The germline V gene has CDR1 GTSNPN and CDR2 SVGIG (reference sequence). V lost 1 base, J lost 2 bases, and 8 bases lay in between. The CDR3 loop reads CAWSGAGQETQYF. The CDR3 bases are TGTGCCTGGAGTGGGGCAGGTCAAGAGACCCAGTACTTC.

The rearrangement uses TRBV28 and TRBJ2-2, with 9 bases aligning to TRBD2. Germline V lookup: CDR1 MDHEN, CDR2 SYDVKM. V was pared by 10 bases and J by 4 bases, with 4 bases of the junction left unmatched. The CDR3 spans 13 residues. The CDR3 is CATSRGGTGELFF. For the CDR3, the DNA is TGTGCCACCTCGCGGGGGGGCACCGGGGAGCTGTTTTTT.

With respect to this clone: Other DNA sequences from this sample encode an identical CDR3 as well. The chain carries TRBV2 and TRBJ1-2; possible D gene TRBD1, 6 bases. The CDR3 totals 12 residues. The germline gives CDR1 SNHLY, CDR2 FYNNEI. Between the trimmed V and J ends, which lost 4 bases and 7 bases, there was a span of 10 bases. CDR3 in amino acids: CASSVQGVGYTF. Here the CDR3 DNA reads TGTGCCAGCAGTGTACAGGGTGTTGGCTACACCTTC.

V is TRBV7-2 and J is TRBJ1-3; D might be TRBD1 (5 bases). The germline V gene has CDR1 SGHTA and CDR2 FQGNSA. The CDR3 spans 15 residues. Deletions cut 7 bases from V and 0 bases from J, with 13 bases between. CDR3 DNA: TGTGCCAGCAAAAAGGGACTCAGCTCTGGAAACACCATATATTTT. Protein product: CASKKGLSSGNTIYF.

This clone was seen a few times. The chain is built from TRBV28 and TRBJ1-6, with 9 bases lining up with TRBD1. This CDR3 is 14 amino acids long. Germline-derived CDR1 and CDR2 are MDHEN and SYDVKM. V dropped 6 bases and J dropped 9; count of bases not matched to a gene: 6. CDR3 coding DNA: TGTGCCAGCAGGGCGACAGGGGGGACTTCACCCCTCCACTTT. Its protein product is CASRATGGTSPLHF. The full variable domain, its missing parts supplied by reference TRBV28 and TRBJ1-6, is DVKVTQSSRYLVKRTGEKVFLECVQDMDHENMFWYRQDPGLGLRLIYFSYDVKMKEKGDIPEGYSVSREKKERFSLILESASTNQTSMYLCASRATGGTSPLHFGNGTRLTVT.

The chain uses TRBV20-1 and TRBJ2-7; D not certain. Germline lookup yields CDR1 DFQATT and CDR2 SNEGSKA (reference sequence). This CDR3 has 14 amino acids. With 3 bases removed from V and 3 bases from J, the gap between germline ends came to 15 bases. The CDR3 is CSASVPGVGYEQYF. CDR3 DNA sequence: TGCAGTGCTAGTGTCCCAGGCGTCGGCTACGAGCAGTACTTC.

The J gene is TRBJ1-2, the V gene TRBV5-6, with a tentative D call TRBD1 (6 bases). Germline loops: CDR1 SGHDT, CDR2 YYEEEE. V was clipped by 1 base and J by 8 bases, with 15 bases between them. CDR3 length: 14 amino acids. The CDR3, as DNA: TGTGCCAGCAGCTTGAGTATGGGGGCAGGGGGCTACACCTTC. Translation gives CASSLSMGAGGYTF.

The V gene is TRBV5-1, the J gene TRBJ1-1; 7 bases line up with TRBD1. V lost 4 bases and J lost 3; bases outside the gene matches: 9. The CDR3 has 15 amino acids. The germline CDR1 and CDR2 sequences are SGHRS and YFSETQ. CDR3 coding DNA: TGCGCCAGCAGCCAGTTTACAGGGGCGGACACTGAAGCTTTCTTT. This encodes CASSQFTGADTEAFF.

J is TRBJ2-1 and V is TRBV12-3 or TRBV12-4; no definite D call. The CDR3 is 11 amino acids. Between the trimmed V and J ends, which lost 3 bases and 7 bases, there was a span of 4 bases. CDR3: CASSFLNEQFF. CDR3 bases: TGTGCCAGCAGTTTCTTGAATGAGCAGTTCTTC.

The rearrangement joins TRBV9 to TRBJ2-3; 14 bases are shared with TRBD2. Trimming took 4 bases from V and 4 from J; bases not matched to a gene: 8. The V gene's germline CDR1 is SGDLS and CDR2 YYNGEE. This CDR3 is 17 amino acids long. CDR3 coding DNA: TGTGCCAGCAGCCCAAGGGGACTAGCGGGGGTCTCAGATACGCAGTATTTT. Translated: CASSPRGLAGVSDTQYF.

The V gene is TRBV18, the J gene TRBJ2-3; D may be TRBD1 (6 bases). CDR1 and CDR2 (germline): KGHSH, LQKENI. Trimming took 2 bases from V and 5 from J, leaving 11 bases between them. This CDR3 region has 14 residues. The CDR3 DNA is TGTGCCAGCTCACCAAGGGGGTTTGGAGATACGCAGTATTTT. Residues: CASSPRGFGDTQYF.

This clone was recorded only once. The V call is TRBV11-2, the J call TRBJ2-5; D might be TRBD1 (6 bases). V lost 4 bases and J 5 bases, leaving 11 bases between the germline ends. CDR3 size: 13 residues. Germline values: CDR1 SGHAT, CDR2 FQNNGV. DNA for the CDR3: TGTGCCAGCAGCTCCTGGGGGCAGGAGACCCAGTACTTC. It translates to CASSSWGQETQYF.